What follows describes a single T cell receptor beta chain. Its antigen remains unknown. Other DNA sequences in the sample encode the same CDR3. The naive CD8 fraction comprised CD45RO-negative cells positively selected for CCR7 and excluded terminally differentiated effector memory CD45RA+ cells. The sample is drawn from a study of shared clonotypes between healthy human individuals. CDR1 is MNHEY, CDR2 SVGAGI, per germline. The CDR3 consists of 15 residues. Trimming removed 0 bases from V and 1 base from J, with 10 bases in between. Whole-study results and caveats: Among donors, clonotype sharing was expected to be affected by sequencing depth.

Profiling relied on immunoSEQ multiplex PCR, and the TCRdb table lists in-frame clones only, not all of them. The top ten clones hold about 1.1% of a sample with around 2,000,000 clones, roughly 94% of them seen once. The sample comprised naive CD8+ T cells sorted from blood. The sequence was obtained from a man between 18 and 29 years old in good health. This rearrangement joins TRBV6-5 to TRBJ2-7; D may be TRBD1 (6 bases). The CDR3 protein is CASSYSDRGSYEQYF. The CDR3 coding sequence is TGTGCCAGCAGTTACTCCGATAGGGGGTCCTACGAGCAGTACTTC.